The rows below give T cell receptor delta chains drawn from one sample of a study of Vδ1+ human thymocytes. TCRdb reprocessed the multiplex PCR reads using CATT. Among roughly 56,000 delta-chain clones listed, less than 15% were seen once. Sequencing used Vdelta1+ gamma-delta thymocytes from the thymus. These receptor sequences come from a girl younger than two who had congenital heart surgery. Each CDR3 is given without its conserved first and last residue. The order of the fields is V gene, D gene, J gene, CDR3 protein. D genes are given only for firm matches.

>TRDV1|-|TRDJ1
ALGEPVYNFLLVPTDKLI
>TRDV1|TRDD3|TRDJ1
ALLGDTYTDKLI
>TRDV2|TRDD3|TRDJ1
ACDTELLPPNVLGDTPDTDKLI
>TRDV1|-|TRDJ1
ALGELVFPLNAKYWVDKLI
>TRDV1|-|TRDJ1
ALGEGPLYTDKLI
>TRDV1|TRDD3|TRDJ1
ALGEPPTLPTGGERYRLI
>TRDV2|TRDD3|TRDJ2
ACVLPKLLGVLTAQLF
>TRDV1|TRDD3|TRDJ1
ALGELLPTLPYWGIQDTDKLI
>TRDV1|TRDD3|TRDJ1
ALGEPWGIRPTDKLI
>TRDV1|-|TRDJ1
ALGKHYVCRDLTDKLI